The 16 T cell receptor beta chains below were found in one sample sequenced in a study of regulatory T cells in long-lasting Graves disease. Combining iRepertoire HTBI primers with Arm-PCR of CDR3 regions, the authors built TCR beta libraries. TCRdb re-called the multiplex PCR reads through MiXCR, storing one row per CDR3 protein. The sample consists of about 470,000 distinct CDR3 sequences, about a fifth of them appearing once. Described time point: persistent/refractory GD, antithyroid drugs over 5 years with positive TRAb. PBMC RNA was the source of the TCR library. This specimen consisted of peripheral blood mononuclear cells (PBMCs), obtained when the disease was refractory, from a patient treated with antithyroid drugs. The receptors shown here come from a female donor with Graves disease.

The sample holds many counts of this clonotype. A junction end diverges from the germline sequence, so it may reflect a read error. The rearrangement uses TRBV28 and TRBJ2-7, with unresolved D. CDR3 size: 12 residues. The germline V gene has CDR1 MDHEN and CDR2 SYDVKM. The CDR3 loop is CASSLFDYEQYF. In DNA form, the CDR3 reads TGTGCCAGCAGCTTATTCGACTACGAGCAGTACTTC. Supplemented by reference TRBV28 and TRBJ2-7, the full variable domain reads DVKVTQSSRYLVKRTGEKVFLECVQDMDHENMFWYRQDPGLGLRLIYFSYDVKMKEKGDIPEGYSVSREKKERFSLILESASTNQTSMYLCASSLFDYEQYFGPGTRLTVT.

This clonotype has only a few counts. The chain employs TRBV28 and TRBJ2-3, with 7 bases aligning to TRBD1. The CDR3 has 15 residues. Germline V gene data show CDR1 as MDHEN and CDR2 as SYDVKM. V dropped 3 bases and J dropped 1; count of bases not matched to a gene: 4. Here the CDR3 reads CASSFSQGGTDTQYF. DNA of the CDR3: TGTGCCAGCAGTTTCTCGCAGGGGGGCACAGATACGCAGTATTTT.

This chain links TRBV5-1 with TRBJ1-3; 7 positions agree with TRBD1. CDR3 length equals 15 residues. The ends lost 2 bases at V and 2 bases at J; junction bases unmatched: 4. Per germline, CDR1 SGHRS and CDR2 YFSETQ. CDR3 amino acids: CASSLRQGTGNTIYF. CDR3 DNA: TGCGCCAGCAGCTTACGACAGGGAACTGGAAACACCATATATTTT.

This clonotype was seen at least ten times. The V call is TRBV20-1, the J call TRBJ2-7; 7 bases line up with TRBD2. The CDR3 has 14 amino acids. Germline V gives CDR1 DFQATT, CDR2 SNEGSKA (reference sequence). V was clipped by 1 base and J by 4 bases; unmatched bases: 7. CDR3 protein: CSARAQTSRYEQYF. CDR3 DNA: TGCAGTGCTAGAGCACAGACTAGCAGATACGAGCAGTACTTC.

This clonotype was counted only a few times. The V call is TRBV9, the J call TRBJ2-7, with D possibly being TRBD2 (6 bases). Germline V lookup: CDR1 SGDLS, CDR2 YYNGEE. The CDR3 length is 17 residues. The V end lost 1 base, the J end lost 3 bases, and 20 bases lay between the germline ends. The CDR3 loop is CASSVRGRGDRDYEQYF. CDR3 DNA sequence: TGTGCCAGCAGCGTACGGGGCCGCGGGGATCGGGACTACGAGCAGTACTTC.

The J gene is TRBJ1-5, the V gene TRBV20-1, with unresolved D. Germline V lookup: CDR1 DFQATT, CDR2 SNEGSKA (reference sequence). The CDR3 consists of 13 residues. V was cut by 4 bases and J by 11 bases, with 18 bases left in between. The CDR3 region is CSAINRGVLAQHF. CDR3 coding DNA: TGCAGTGCTATAAACCGCGGGGTCTTAGCCCAGCATTTT.

The rearrangement joins TRBV28 to TRBJ2-7; 10 bases fit TRBD2. This CDR3 region has 16 residues. J was trimmed by 4 bases and V by 6 bases; bases with no gene match: 12. Germline assignment: CDR1 MDHEN and CDR2 SYDVKM. The CDR3 region has the DNA TGTGCCAGCAGACGAGCTCTAGCGGGAGAGGCGTACGAGCAGTACTTC. Encoded protein: CASRRALAGEAYEQYF.

This clonotype was recorded at least ten times. V and J are TRBV10-3 and TRBJ1-5; D uncertain. The ends were cut back, 0 bases at V and 0 bases at J, with 6 bases in the middle. This CDR3 comprises 15 residues. Looked up from germline, CDR1 is ENHRY and CDR2 is SYGVKD. The CDR3 coding sequence is TGTGCCATCAGTGAGTCGGGAAATAGCAATCAGCCCCAGCATTTT. It encodes CAISESGNSNQPQHF.

The V call is TRBV27, the J call TRBJ2-2; no reliable D call. Germline assignment: CDR1 MNHEY and CDR2 SMNVEV (reference sequence). The CDR3 is made up of 14 amino acids. Deletions cut 3 bases from V and 3 bases from J, with 8 bases between. As DNA, the CDR3 is TGTGCCAGCAGTTTGACTCAGTACACCGGGGAGCTGTTTTTT. Its protein product is CASSLTQYTGELFF.

This rearrangement joins TRBV12-3 or TRBV12-4 to TRBJ2-1; maybe TRBD1 (6 bases). This CDR3 is 14 amino acids long. The ends were cut back, 3 bases at V and 7 bases at J, with 13 bases in the middle. The DNA for the CDR3 is TGTGCCAGCAGTTTGCCCCACCAGGGGAATGAGCAGTTCTTC. This sequence encodes CASSLPHQGNEQFF.

This clonotype has more than one count but fewer than ten. The chain has TRBV28 and TRBJ2-1; D is perhaps TRBD2 (6 bases). Germline CDR1 is MDHEN and CDR2 is SYDVKM. The V gene lost 10 bases and the J gene lost 1 base, with 14 bases spanning the gap. The CDR3 is 14 residues long. CDR3 nucleotide sequence: TGTGCCACCAGGCGGGACCATTCCTACAATGAGCAGTTCTTC. It is translated as CATRRDHSYNEQFF.

The chain couples TRBV29-1 to TRBJ2-7; 10 bases map to TRBD1. The CDR3 length is 14 residues. V dropped 6 bases and J dropped 4; count of bases not matched to a gene: 9. Germline CDR1 reads SQVTM; CDR2 reads ANQGSEA. CDR3 amino acids: CSVTPRDRGYEQYF. The CDR3 DNA follows: TGCAGCGTGACGCCGCGGGACAGGGGATACGAGCAGTACTTC.

The chain combines TRBV27 with TRBJ2-7, with 10 bases that match TRBD2. There are 14 residues in the CDR3. V lost 2 bases and J lost 6; bases outside the gene matches: 4. The germline V gene has CDR1 MNHEY and CDR2 SMNVEV (reference sequence). The CDR3 region has the DNA TGTGCCAGCAGTTTAAAGCGGGAGGGCCGCGAGCAGTACTTC. Residues: CASSLKREGREQYF.

At least ten counts were recorded for this clonotype. This chain links TRBV6-1 with TRBJ1-2; 12 positions agree with TRBD1. CDR1 is MNHNS, CDR2 SASEGT, per germline. V shed 5 bases, J shed 3 bases, and the junction held 10 bases outside the gene matches. The CDR3 runs 17 residues. The CDR3 nucleotides read TGTGCCAGCAGTACTTTCTGGGGACAGGGGGCGGACTATGGCTACACCTTC. Amino acids: CASSTFWGQGADYGYTF.

This clonotype was observed many times. The chain has TRBV27 and TRBJ2-5, with TRBD2 matching 12 bases. Germline CDR1 MNHEY, CDR2 SMNVEV (reference sequence). The CDR3 is made up of 16 amino acids. The J segment lost 9 bases and the V segment lost 3 bases, leaving 11 bases of the junction unmatched. In nucleotides, the CDR3 is TGTGCCAGCAGTTTGACTAGCGGGAGTCGGCCGGGGGCCCAGTACTTC. It encodes CASSLTSGSRPGAQYF.

In its sample, this clonotype was seen a few times. The CDR3 here is CASSFSTGGYDGYTF. The CDR3 nucleotides read TGTGCCAGCAGTTTTTCCACAGGGGGTTATGATGGCTACACCTTC. The chain has TRBV27 and TRBJ1-2, with 8 bases matching TRBD1. Germline loops: CDR1 MNHEY, CDR2 SMNVEV (reference sequence). CDR3 size: 15 residues. After removal of 3 bases from V and 6 bases from J, the junction contained 9 bases not matched to a gene.